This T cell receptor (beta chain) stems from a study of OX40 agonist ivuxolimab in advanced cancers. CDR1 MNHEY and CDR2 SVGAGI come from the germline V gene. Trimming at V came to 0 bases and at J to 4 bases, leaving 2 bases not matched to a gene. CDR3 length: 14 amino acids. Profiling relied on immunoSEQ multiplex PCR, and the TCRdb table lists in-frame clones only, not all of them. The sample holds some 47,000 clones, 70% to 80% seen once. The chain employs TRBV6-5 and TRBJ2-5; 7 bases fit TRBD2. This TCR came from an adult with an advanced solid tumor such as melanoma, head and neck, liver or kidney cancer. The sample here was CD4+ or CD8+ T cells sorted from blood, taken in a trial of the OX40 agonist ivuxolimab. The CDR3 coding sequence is TGTGCCAGCAGTTACTCGACTAGCCCAGAGACCCAGTACTTC. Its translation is CASSYSTSPETQYF.